Each of the 7 T cell receptor beta chains below was sequenced from the same sample in a study of blood T cell repertoires in COVID-19 (TCRdb year 2020). Libraries were made using the immunoSEQ multiplex PCR assay. This immuneACCESS table, as held by TCRdb, lists in-frame sequences with V and J called but not all clones. Of the missing ones, under half trace to an unresolved V gene in checked studies; the others have no known cause. This sample lists around 500,000 clones; around 89% were detected once. Together, the top ten hold approximately 1.8% of the sample. The source material was PBMCs or T cells enriched from blood (not recorded which). The receptor set was obtained from a woman aged 40-49 years who had recovered from COVID-19.

V is TRBV14 and J is TRBJ1-4, with no clear D. This CDR3 has 16 amino acids. V was shortened by 3 bases and J by 0 bases, with 11 bases between the two germline ends. The germline CDR1 and CDR2 sequences are SGHDN and FVKESK. This CDR3 reads CASSQNFGATNEKLFF. The DNA of the CDR3 is TGTGCCAGCAGCCAGAACTTCGGGGCAACTAATGAAAAACTGTTTTTT.

This chain links TRBV15 with TRBJ1-2; D is undetermined. In germline, CDR1 is LNHNV, CDR2 YYDKDF (reference sequence). V lost 0 bases and J 4 bases, leaving 9 bases between the germline ends. This CDR3 is built from 14 residues. The CDR3 protein is CATSRDLGGYGYTF. The CDR3 DNA sequence: TGTGCCACCAGCAGAGATCTAGGCGGCTATGGCTACACCTTC.

This clone was found once. The gene calls are TRBV9 and TRBJ2-3; 11 bases align to TRBD1. This CDR3 comprises 15 residues. J lost 4 bases, V lost 2 bases, and 3 bases had no gene match. Germline lookup yields CDR1 SGDLS and CDR2 YYNGEE. This CDR3 reads CASSVGTGGPDTQYF. The DNA for the CDR3 is TGTGCCAGCAGCGTGGGGACAGGGGGTCCAGATACGCAGTATTTT.

The J gene is TRBJ2-4, the V gene TRBV19, with TRBD1 matching 9 bases. Germline CDR1 LNHDA, CDR2 SQIVND (reference sequence). The CDR3 runs 17 residues. With V trimmed by 3 bases and J by 6 bases, 12 bases remained unmatched. The CDR3 loop is CASSMGNRGRSVNIQYF. For the CDR3, the DNA is TGTGCCAGTAGTATGGGGAACAGGGGGCGCTCGGTAAACATTCAGTACTTC.

V gene TRBV5-6 combines with J gene TRBJ1-3; no clear D gene. There are 16 residues in the CDR3. V was shortened by 0 bases and J by 0 bases, with 10 bases between the two germline ends. Per germline, CDR1 SGHDT and CDR2 YYEEEE. The CDR3 loop reads CASSLVAASSGNTIYF. CDR3 nucleotides: TGTGCCAGCAGCTTGGTGGCGGCTAGCTCTGGAAACACCATATATTTT.

The genes are TRBV5-1 and TRBJ1-4, with 7 bases matching TRBD1. The CDR3 spans 14 residues. The germline gives CDR1 SGHRS, CDR2 YFSETQ. Germline trimming cut 3 bases from V and 7 bases from J; bases unmatched to any gene: 6. The CDR3 bases are TGCGCCAGCAGCTCGACAGGGTCTGCTGAAAAACTGTTTTTT. This encodes CASSSTGSAEKLFF.

In this sample, this clone turned up a few times. This chain uses TRBV9 with TRBJ1-2; D might be TRBD1 (6 bases). V dropped 4 bases and J dropped 8 bases, with 21 bases sitting between them. The CDR3 is made up of 15 amino acids. The germline V gene has CDR1 SGDLS and CDR2 YYNGEE. CDR3 region: CASSRQKQGMEGYTF. CDR3 nucleotides: TGTGCCAGCAGCCGCCAGAAACAGGGCATGGAGGGCTACACCTTC.